This T cell receptor beta chain was found in a study of T cell responses to AZD1222 COVID-19 vaccine. The wider study: Second doses were pooled across both intervals (about 4 or about 12 weeks). Overall study results and limits: Repertoire sampling was restricted to post-peak T cell response timepoints. Clonal diversity may have been underestimated, and the donors were mostly white British, with more females than males.

This CDR3 is 15 amino acids long. Germline V gene data show CDR1 as SGHRS and CDR2 as YFSETQ. V was pared by 3 bases and J by 7 bases, with 9 bases of the junction left unmatched. Concerning this clone: Its antigen is unknown.

Clones were read by immunoSEQ multiplex PCR, and TCRdb kept only the in-frame ones, dropping some. The data hold 200,000 or so clones, with about 87% observed a single time. The receptor comes from an adult in good health. The sample in question was peripheral blood, obtained on day 0 of AZD1222 vaccination. The chain uses TRBV5-1 and TRBJ2-1, with 8 bases aligning to TRBD2. The CDR3 region has the DNA TGCGCCAGCAGCTGGGGCGGGGGGATATCTAATGAGCAGTTCTTC. It codes for CASSWGGGISNEQFF.